This TCR beta chain emerged from a study of Ad26.COV2.S vaccination and SARS-CoV-2 variants. Background on the study: Once, or twice with 56 days between doses, Ad26.COV2.S was given intramuscularly. Whole-study findings and limits: Reported findings describe substantial breadth in spike-specific CD8+ and CD4+ T cell responses following vaccination.

This sample's treatment: roughly 20 received Ad26.COV2.S at low or high dose, single or two shots; roughly 5 received placebo; per-sample allocation not given. On day 63 after the first injection, vaccine and placebo recipients gave samples. Notes on this clone: Its antigen remains unidentified.

The V end was cut by 6 bases, the J end by 0 bases, with 15 bases between. This CDR3 has 17 residues. The germline V gene has CDR1 LGHDT and CDR2 YNNKEL (reference sequence). Libraries were prepared by immunoSEQ multiplex PCR; TCRdb keeps only in-frame clonotypes and omits some of them. Of some 350,000 clones listed, 85% are singletons. The receptor was isolated from a person between 18 and 65 years old who received the Ad26.COV2.S COVID-19 vaccine or a placebo. This sample comprised peripheral blood, obtained in a trial of Ad26.COV2.S vaccine versus placebo. The chain recombines TRBV3-1 (or the pseudogene TRBV3-2) with TRBJ2-6; possibly TRBD1 for D (6 bases). This CDR3 reads CASSPTGASSGANVLTF. CDR3 DNA sequence: TGTGCCAGCAGTCCGACAGGTGCAAGCTCTGGGGCCAACGTCCTGACTTTC.